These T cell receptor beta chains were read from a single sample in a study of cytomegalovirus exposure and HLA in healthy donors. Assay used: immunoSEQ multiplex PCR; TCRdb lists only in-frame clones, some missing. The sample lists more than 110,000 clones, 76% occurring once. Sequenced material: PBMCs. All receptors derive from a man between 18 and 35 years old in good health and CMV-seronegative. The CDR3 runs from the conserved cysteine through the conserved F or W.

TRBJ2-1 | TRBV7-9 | CASSLAFLPSGGNEQFF
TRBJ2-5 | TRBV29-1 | CSVEGTSGGNGETQYF
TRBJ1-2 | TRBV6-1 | CASSVGQEGSYGYTF
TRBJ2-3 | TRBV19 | CASSTGQGSDTQYF
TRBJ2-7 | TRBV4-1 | CASSQAGGAGWEQYF
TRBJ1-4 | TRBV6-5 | CASSYAGGVNEKLFF
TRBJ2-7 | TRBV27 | CASSWTGGKEQYF
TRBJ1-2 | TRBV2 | CASSVQVSWANYGYTF
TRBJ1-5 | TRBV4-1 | CASSHRTGGNQPQHF
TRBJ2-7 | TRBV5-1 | CASSFGTSGSYEQYF
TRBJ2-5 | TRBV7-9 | CASSLATGVRWETQYF
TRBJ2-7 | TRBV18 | CASSLLAGGGYEQYF
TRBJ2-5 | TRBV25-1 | CASGRPGLETQYF
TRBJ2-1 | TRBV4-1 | CASSRVGLAGGRGDEQFF
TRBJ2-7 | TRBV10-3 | CAISEEDRGFYEQYF
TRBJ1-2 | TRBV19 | CASTGQGSPPGYGYTF
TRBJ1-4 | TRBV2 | CASSDRGEKLFF
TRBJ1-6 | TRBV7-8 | CASSLGDRGSSPLHF
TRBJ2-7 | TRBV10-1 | CASSEPPLAGDYGQYF
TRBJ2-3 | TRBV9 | CASSLRLAGGTDTQYF
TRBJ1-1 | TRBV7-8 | CASLLTGGNTEAFF
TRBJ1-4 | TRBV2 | CASSATGLTNEKLFF